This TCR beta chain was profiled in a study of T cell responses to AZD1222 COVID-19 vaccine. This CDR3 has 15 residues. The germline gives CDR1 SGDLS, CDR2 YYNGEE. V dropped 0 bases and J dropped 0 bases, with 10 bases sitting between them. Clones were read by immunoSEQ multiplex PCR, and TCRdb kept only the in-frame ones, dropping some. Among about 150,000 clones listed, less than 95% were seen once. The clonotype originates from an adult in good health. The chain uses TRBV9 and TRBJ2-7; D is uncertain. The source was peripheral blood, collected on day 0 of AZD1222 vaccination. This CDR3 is CASSVDLEPSYEQYF. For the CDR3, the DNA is TGTGCCAGCAGCGTAGACTTGGAGCCCTCCTACGAGCAGTACTTC.